This passage covers 2 T cell receptor beta chains from one sample sequenced in a study of blood T cell repertoires in COVID-19. Profiled with immunoSEQ multiplex PCR; TCRdb holds only in-frame clones, not every one. This table has about 78,000 clones, roughly 87% appearing once. Sequencing input: peripheral blood. These receptors came from a woman older than 75 with active or convalescent COVID-19.

The rearrangement uses TRBV5-1 and TRBJ2-3, with a tentative D call TRBD1 (6 bases). The CDR3 loop spans 14 amino acids. Per the germline V gene, CDR1 is SGHRS and CDR2 is YFSETQ. Trimming removed 0 bases at V and 2 bases at J, with 7 bases between. This CDR3 reads CASSLGDTTDTQYF. As DNA, the CDR3 is TGCGCCAGCAGCTTGGGGGACACCACAGATACGCAGTATTTT.

The chain couples TRBV19 to TRBJ2-5; D might be TRBD1 (5 bases). V was trimmed by 3 bases and J by 3 bases, leaving 8 bases between them. CDR1 and CDR2 (germline): LNHDA, SQIVND (reference sequence). The CDR3 has 13 residues. The CDR3 DNA follows: TGTGCCAGTAGTATGGGCAGGGAAGAGACCCAGTACTTC. Protein product: CASSMGREETQYF.